This TCR beta chain is from a study of spatial heterogeneity in lung cancer. Germline V gives CDR1 SNHLY, CDR2 FYNNEI. There are 14 residues in the CDR3. V shed 3 bases and J 5 bases; nucleotides not matched to a gene: 6. TCRdb called the 5' RACE reads again in MiXCR, with one record for every CDR3 protein. The sample gives around 100,000 distinct CDR3 sequences, less than 14% of which show up once; less than 25% is in the top ten. Stated time point: blood at routine non-recurrence follow-up after resection. The source was PBMCs, collected at follow-up. The chain is built from TRBV2 and TRBJ1-2; 7 bases fit TRBD1. This TCR was sampled from a female donor with early-stage non-small cell lung cancer. CDR3 nucleotide sequence: TGTGCCAGCAGTGATTGGGACAGCGTATATGGCTACACCTTC. Translation: CASSDWDSVYGYTF.